The 14 T cell receptor beta chains presented below share a single source sample, sequenced in a study of blood T cell repertoires in COVID-19. Sequencing used immunoSEQ multiplex PCR; TCRdb keeps in-frame clones, though not all of them. The table shows more than 300,000 clones, with more than 75% occurring only once. The sequenced material came from PBMCs or T cells enriched from blood (not recorded which). These receptors were obtained from a woman between 18 and 30 years old who had recovered from COVID-19.

The V call is TRBV28, the J call TRBJ1-2, with 10 bases fitting TRBD1. Trimming at V came to 3 bases and at J to 4 bases, leaving 5 bases not matched to a gene. The CDR3 contains 15 residues. Germline V lookup: CDR1 MDHEN, CDR2 SYDVKM. The CDR3 sequence is CASSFGGDRGYGYTF. The CDR3 coding sequence is TGTGCCAGCAGTTTCGGAGGGGACAGGGGCTATGGCTACACCTTC.

This clone appeared once. The chain uses TRBV3-1 (or the pseudogene TRBV3-2) and TRBJ2-1, with 13 positions matching TRBD2. Germline V gene sequence: CDR1 LGHDT, CDR2 YNNKEL (reference sequence). The CDR3 consists of 17 residues. After removal of 4 bases from V and 6 bases from J, the junction contained 9 bases not matched to a gene. Here the CDR3 reads CASSPRLAGGRGNEQFF. The CDR3 DNA is TGTGCCAGCAGCCCCCGACTAGCGGGGGGACGCGGCAATGAGCAGTTCTTC.

The chain recombines TRBV12-3 or TRBV12-4 with TRBJ1-2, with a weak D call TRBD1 (5 bases). V lost 6 bases and J lost 7, with 12 bases in between. The CDR3 is made up of 12 amino acids. The CDR3 bases are TGTGCCAGCAGGCCCGACAGTACTGGCTACACCTTC. It translates to CASRPDSTGYTF.

The V and J genes are TRBV11-3 and TRBJ2-2, with a weak D call TRBD1 (5 bases). Looked up from germline, CDR1 is SGHNT and CDR2 is YENEEA. V was trimmed by 4 bases and J by 5 bases, leaving 17 bases between them. The CDR3 extends over 16 amino acids. In nucleotides, the CDR3 is TGTGCCAGCAGCTATCGCCAGGGCCTGGGGACCGGGGAGCTGTTTTTT. Its translation is CASSYRQGLGTGELFF.

The chain has TRBV6-5 and TRBJ2-1; D perhaps matches TRBD2 (6 bases). Trimming removed 6 bases from V and 0 bases from J, with 9 bases in between. This CDR3 region has 14 residues. Germline CDR1 MNHEY, CDR2 SVGAGI. CDR3 residues: CASSRGSSYNEQFF. The CDR3 DNA sequence: TGTGCCAGCAGCCGGGGGAGCTCCTACAATGAGCAGTTCTTC.

The chain joins TRBV7-3 to TRBJ1-1, with a weak D call TRBD1 (5 bases). V was shortened by 1 base and J by 3 bases, with 12 bases between the two germline ends. Germline V gives CDR1 SGHTA, CDR2 FQGTGA. The CDR3 spans 15 residues. CDR3 DNA sequence: TGTGCCAGCAGCTTAAATCGGGGGTTGGACACTGAAGCTTTCTTT. This codes for CASSLNRGLDTEAFF.

The rearrangement joins TRBV19 to TRBJ2-7; TRBD2 agrees at 8 bases. V lost 3 bases, J lost 0 bases, and 4 bases stayed unmatched. This CDR3 region has 15 residues. Germline CDR1 is LNHDA and CDR2 is SQIVND (reference sequence). The CDR3: CASSIYGGVSYEQYF. CDR3 coding DNA: TGTGCCAGTAGTATTTACGGGGGGGTCTCCTACGAGCAGTACTTC.

The V gene is TRBV7-9, the J gene TRBJ1-1; TRBD1 is a possible D gene (5 bases). Germline CDR1 is SEHNR and CDR2 is FQNEAQ (reference sequence). V lost 5 bases and J 1 base, leaving 14 bases between the germline ends. The CDR3 consists of 15 residues. The CDR3: CASSLRGGENTEAFF. The DNA for the CDR3 is TGTGCCAGCAGCCTTCGGGGAGGGGAGAACACTGAAGCTTTCTTT.

This chain links TRBV19 with TRBJ1-1, with TRBD1 as a possible D gene (6 bases). CDR3 length: 13 residues. The germline V gene encodes CDR1 LNHDA and CDR2 SQIVND (reference sequence). Trimming took off 6 bases at V and 4 bases at J, with 12 bases between the two ends. The CDR3 loop is CASRGQGTTEAFF. CDR3 nucleotide sequence: TGTGCCAGTAGAGGGCAGGGGACCACTGAAGCTTTCTTT.

This sequence joins TRBV11-2 and TRBJ1-1, with unresolved D. The CDR3 length is 13 residues. Germline assignment: CDR1 SGHAT and CDR2 FQNNGV. V gave up 3 bases and J gave up 6 bases, with 11 bases separating them. This CDR3 reads CASSFPTVAEAFF. The CDR3 region has the DNA TGTGCCAGCAGCTTTCCCACAGTAGCTGAAGCTTTCTTT.

The V gene is TRBV6-5, the J gene TRBJ2-5, with D maybe TRBD2 (5 bases). V was clipped by 2 bases and J by 3 bases, with 13 bases between them. The CDR3 is 15 amino acids. CDR1 and CDR2 from the germline V gene are MNHEY and SVGAGI. The CDR3 loop is CASSYGLPREETQYF. DNA for the CDR3: TGTGCCAGCAGTTACGGACTTCCAAGGGAAGAGACCCAGTACTTC.

This clone was seen only once. The gene calls are TRBV10-3 and TRBJ2-5; possibly TRBD2 for D (5 bases). The V gene lost 5 bases and the J gene lost 10 bases, with 17 bases spanning the gap. The germline V gene has CDR1 ENHRY and CDR2 SYGVKD. This CDR3 is 13 amino acids long. CDR3: CAISQGDTRIQYF. CDR3 coding DNA: TGTGCCATCAGTCAAGGAGATACTAGAATCCAGTACTTC.

This clone was seen more than once but under ten times. J is TRBJ2-4 and V is TRBV6-2 or TRBV6-3; D call uncertain. CDR3 size: 13 residues. Germline CDR1 is MNHEY and CDR2 is SVGEGT. V was clipped by 6 bases and J by 6 bases, with 12 bases between them. The CDR3 nucleotides are TGTGCCAGCAGCCCCTCTGACACAAACATTCAGTACTTC. Amino acid sequence: CASSPSDTNIQYF.

V is TRBV5-4 and J is TRBJ1-1; 7 bases are shared with TRBD1. Germline values: CDR1 SGHNT, CDR2 YYREEE (reference sequence). This CDR3 has 13 amino acids. Unmatched junction bases numbered 5, after V lost 4 bases and J lost 5 bases. The CDR3 protein is CASSTSTGTEAFF. The CDR3 region has the DNA TGTGCCAGCAGCACGTCGACAGGGACTGAAGCTTTCTTT.